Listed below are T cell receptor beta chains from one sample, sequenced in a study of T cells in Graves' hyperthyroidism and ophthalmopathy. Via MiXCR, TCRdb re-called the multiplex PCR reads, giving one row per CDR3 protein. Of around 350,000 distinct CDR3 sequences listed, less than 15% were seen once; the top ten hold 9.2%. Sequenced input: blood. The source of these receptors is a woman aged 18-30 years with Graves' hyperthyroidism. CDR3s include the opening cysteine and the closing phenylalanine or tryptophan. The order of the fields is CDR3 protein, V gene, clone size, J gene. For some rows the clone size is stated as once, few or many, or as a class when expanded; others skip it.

CDR3 protein: CSAAGTDTQYF
V gene: TRBV20-1
clone size: many
J gene: TRBJ2-3

CDR3 protein: CASSHRTSGTAEQFF
V gene: TRBV19
clone size: few
J gene: TRBJ2-1

CDR3 protein: CASSPLTSGIGNEQFF
V gene: TRBV5-4
clone size: .
J gene: TRBJ2-1

CDR3 protein: CASSQRTDQNTEAFF
V gene: TRBV7-9
clone size: many
J gene: TRBJ1-1

CDR3 protein: CSLRGSGGYTF
V gene: TRBV29-1
clone size: few
J gene: TRBJ1-2

CDR3 protein: CASNGDGDTEAFF
V gene: TRBV6-1
clone size: many
J gene: TRBJ1-1

CDR3 protein: CASSEVAHGEQFF
V gene: TRBV4-1
clone size: many
J gene: TRBJ2-1

CDR3 protein: CASSPRTGMEGTQYF
V gene: TRBV6-1
clone size: many
J gene: TRBJ2-3

CDR3 protein: CASSRSPGQVRLEKLFF
V gene: TRBV28
clone size: .
J gene: TRBJ1-4

CDR3 protein: CASSADISFEAFF
V gene: TRBV9
clone size: few
J gene: TRBJ1-1

CDR3 protein: CASSPQTTNEKLFF
V gene: TRBV11-2
clone size: many
J gene: TRBJ1-4

CDR3 protein: CASSLSSQGSNQPQHF
V gene: TRBV7-8
clone size: many
J gene: TRBJ1-5

CDR3 protein: CSARAGGATNEKLFF
V gene: TRBV20-1
clone size: .
J gene: TRBJ1-4

CDR3 protein: CASSLDGAGEKLFF
V gene: TRBV5-1
clone size: many
J gene: TRBJ1-4

CDR3 protein: CASRYTGGHGYTF
V gene: TRBV11-2
clone size: .
J gene: TRBJ1-2

CDR3 protein: CASSLVGAYGYTF
V gene: TRBV7-9
clone size: .
J gene: TRBJ1-2

CDR3 protein: CASTTGRNTEAFF
V gene: TRBV2
clone size: many
J gene: TRBJ1-1

CDR3 protein: CASSYGGSNQPQHF
V gene: TRBV6-2/TRBV6-3
clone size: many
J gene: TRBJ1-5

CDR3 protein: CSGLFGGGLSTDTQYF
V gene: TRBV20-1
clone size: few
J gene: TRBJ2-3

CDR3 protein: CASSLYLRGASSGNTIYF
V gene: TRBV11-3
clone size: few
J gene: TRBJ1-3

CDR3 protein: CASSVGELGLSTDTQYF
V gene: TRBV9
clone size: many
J gene: TRBJ2-3

CDR3 protein: CAISDSQVAYEQYF
V gene: TRBV10-3
clone size: many
J gene: TRBJ2-7

CDR3 protein: CASSEGAGGPEGTQYF
V gene: TRBV2
clone size: .
J gene: TRBJ2-5

CDR3 protein: CASSQGATQYF
V gene: TRBV12-3/TRBV12-4
clone size: many
J gene: TRBJ2-3

CDR3 protein: CASSLGNRGQYF
V gene: TRBV5-6
clone size: few
J gene: TRBJ2-7

CDR3 protein: CASSQVAGGGYNEQFF
V gene: TRBV3-1
clone size: many
J gene: TRBJ2-1

CDR3 protein: CASMGKTNTGELFF
V gene: TRBV2
clone size: many
J gene: TRBJ2-2

CDR3 protein: CASSQGQGVDYGYTF
V gene: TRBV4-1
clone size: .
J gene: TRBJ1-2

CDR3 protein: CASSVDGEGLTETQYF
V gene: TRBV9
clone size: many
J gene: TRBJ2-5

CDR3 protein: CASSQMYVMGTTSSYNSPLHF
V gene: TRBV4-1
clone size: few
J gene: TRBJ1-6

CDR3 protein: CSVGKAGGYGYTF
V gene: TRBV29-1
clone size: many
J gene: TRBJ1-2

CDR3 protein: CASSFGVLAEAFF
V gene: TRBV28
clone size: many
J gene: TRBJ1-1